In this sample, the clone carrying this TCR beta chain turned up a few times. Its cognate antigen is unknown. These data are taken from a study of early T cells in non-severe SARS-CoV-2 infection. The wider study: The study sequenced bulk RNA from unsorted whole blood, with chains unpaired.

Study-wide results and limits: The VDJdb matching leaned toward anti-spike CD8 responses and overlooked private and CD4 specificities.

V lost 5 bases and J 2 bases, leaving 9 bases between the germline ends. Germline CDR1 reads SNHLY; CDR2 reads FYNNEI. This CDR3 spans 14 amino acids. Unique molecular identifiers were added to individual cDNA molecules. TCRdb recomputed calls from the 5' RACE reads with MiXCR, one row per CDR3 protein. Here the sample spans tens of thousands of distinct CDR3 sequences, about 9.4% being singletons. This receptor was obtained from an adult who was a healthcare worker with PCR-confirmed SARS-CoV-2 infection or an uninfected control (not recorded which). The chain recombines TRBV2 with TRBJ2-2, with a tentative D call TRBD2 (5 bases). What was sequenced was whole blood. CDR3 bases: TGTGCCAGCAGTCGAGCGGAAAACACCGGGGAGCTGTTTTTT. Its protein product is CASSRAENTGELFF.